The 30 T cell receptor beta chains presented below share a single source sample, sequenced in a study of identical twins (dated by TCRdb to 2016 to 2018). Library preparation was by 5' RACE. TCRdb names Illumina HiSeq 2000 as the instrument used. TCRdb handled the public reads itself, with Q25 trimming in fastp and clone calling in MiXCR, and kept productive beta chains. Every distinct CDR3 protein forms one entry, paired with its most common genes and DNA. The sample contains 1.5 million to 2 million distinct CDR3 sequences, around a third of them found a single time. About 0.25% of the sample comes from the top ten. Sample: cord blood. These receptors were obtained from a newborn girl in good health.

This clonotype was seen only a few times. The chain employs TRBV7-6 and TRBJ2-2; tentative D call: TRBD1 (6 bases). The CDR3 is made up of 17 amino acids. The germline gives CDR1 SGHVS, CDR2 FNYEAQ. Trimming pared 1 base from V and 2 bases from J, leaving 14 bases between. The DNA of the CDR3 is TGTGCCAGCAGCTTAGTAGGACAGCCCCTCAACACCGGGGAGCTGTTTTTT. This gives the protein CASSLVGQPLNTGELFF. Together with reference TRBV7-6 and TRBJ2-2, the CDR3 gives the full variable domain: GAGVSQSPRYKVTKRGQDVALRCDPISGHVSLYWYRQALGQGPEFLTYFNYEAQQDKSGLPNDRFSAERPEGSISTLTIQRTEQRDSAMYRCASSLVGQPLNTGELFFGEGSRLTVL.

This clonotype was detected only a few times. The J gene is TRBJ1-2, the V gene TRBV4-1; 12 nucleotides line up with TRBD1. The germline V gene has CDR1 MGHRA and CDR2 YSYEKL. CDR3 length: 17 residues. With V trimmed by 4 bases and J by 4 bases, 10 bases remained unmatched. The CDR3 DNA sequence: TGCGCCAGCAGCCCACCGGGACAGGGGGCAGCTGGCTATGGCTACACCTTC. Translating gives CASSPPGQGAAGYGYTF.

J is TRBJ2-5 and V is TRBV9; 7 nucleotides align to TRBD2. Germline CDR1 reads SGDLS; CDR2 reads YYNGEE. The CDR3 sequence is 12 residues long. With V trimmed by 5 bases and J by 5 bases, 3 bases remained unmatched. The CDR3 region has the DNA TGTGCCAGCAGGGGGACTACGGAGACCCAGTACTTC. Encoded protein: CASRGTTETQYF.

The rearrangement joins TRBV20-1 to TRBJ2-5, with no clear D. The CDR3 extends over 14 amino acids. Trimming stripped 6 bases from V and 0 bases from J, with 14 bases between. Germline V lookup: CDR1 DFQATT, CDR2 SNEGSKA (reference sequence). CDR3 sequence (DNA): TGCAGTGCCCCCGTTGGCTGGTACCAAGAGACCCAGTACTTC. Translating gives CSAPVGWYQETQYF.

The count of this clonotype is one. The rearrangement links TRBV20-1 to TRBJ1-5; a possible D gene is TRBD1 (6 bases). V was shortened by 5 bases and J by 2 bases, with 10 bases between the two germline ends. This CDR3 spans 13 amino acids. From germline, CDR1 is DFQATT and CDR2 SNEGSKA (reference sequence). CDR3 nucleotides: TGCAGTGCTGACCCAGGGGGCAATCAGCCCCAGCATTTT. It translates to CSADPGGNQPQHF.

On this clonotype itself: A much larger clone differs by one base, so this may be a read error. The CDR3 region has the DNA TGTGCCAGCAGCTTAAAACACGAGCAGTACTTC. It is translated as CASSLKHEQYF. The chain uses TRBV7-2 and TRBJ2-7, with D unclear. Trimming took off 2 bases at V and 5 bases at J, with 4 bases between the two ends. The germline CDR1 and CDR2 sequences are SGHTA and FQGNSA. The CDR3 loop spans 11 amino acids.

The chain joins TRBV7-8 to TRBJ2-1; a possible D gene is TRBD2 (5 bases). The CDR3 has 14 residues. Germline V gene sequence: CDR1 SGHVS, CDR2 FQNEAQ. The germline V and J ends were trimmed by 0 bases and 9 bases, with 12 bases remaining between them. CDR3 DNA: TGTGCCAGCAGCTTAGCGGGAACTAGAGGTGAGCAGTTCTTC. This codes for CASSLAGTRGEQFF.

The CDR3 is CASSRRALAGRLDTQYF. In DNA, the CDR3 is TGTGCCAGCAGCCGAAGGGCACTAGCGGGAAGGTTGGATACGCAGTATTTT. V usage is TRBV5-5 and J usage is TRBJ2-3, with 10 bases fitting TRBD2. The germline gives CDR1 SGHKS, CDR2 YYEKEE (reference sequence). Trimming cost V 4 bases and J 6 bases; bases outside gene matches: 14. This CDR3 comprises 17 residues.

This clonotype was detected a few times. The gene calls are TRBV28 and TRBJ2-3, with 8 bases aligning to TRBD1. Germline V lookup: CDR1 MDHEN, CDR2 SYDVKM. The CDR3 consists of 16 residues. V lost 5 bases, J lost 5 bases, and 12 bases stayed unmatched. This CDR3 reads CASSPWTGKGEDTQYF. CDR3 in DNA: TGTGCCAGCAGTCCCTGGACAGGGAAGGGGGAAGATACGCAGTATTTT.

As to this clonotype: Germline is not matched at one junction end, which may reflect a read error. This sequence joins TRBV2 and TRBJ1-5, with a tentative D call TRBD1 (5 bases). The CDR3 length is 13 residues. CDR1 SNHLY and CDR2 FYNNEI come from the germline V gene. CDR3: CASSVGGYQPRHF. The CDR3 DNA follows: TGTGCCAGCAGTGTGGGGGGGTATCAGCCCCGGCATTTT.

This clonotype has a handful of counts. This rearrangement joins TRBV20-1 to TRBJ2-5; tentatively, D is TRBD2 (6 bases). This CDR3 contains 12 residues. Trimming took off 6 bases at V and 5 bases at J, with 13 bases between the two ends. The germline V gene encodes CDR1 DFQATT and CDR2 SNEGSKA (reference sequence). CDR3 sequence (DNA): TGCAGTGCCAGGACTATCGGGGAGACCCAGTACTTC. Encoded protein: CSARTIGETQYF.

V gene TRBV7-2 combines with J gene TRBJ2-5; D possibly corresponds to TRBD1 (5 bases). Germline CDR1 is SGHTA and CDR2 is FQGNSA. This CDR3 has 14 amino acids. Deletions cut 1 base from V and 13 bases from J, with 19 bases between. The CDR3 sequence: CASSLDRLSYERYF. The DNA for the CDR3 is TGTGCCAGCAGCTTAGACAGGCTCTCCTACGAGCGGTACTTC.

The chain links TRBV5-6 to TRBJ1-1; D is uncertain. Trimming stripped 5 bases from V and 0 bases from J, with 11 bases between. This CDR3 is built from 14 residues. Germline loops: CDR1 SGHDT, CDR2 YYEEEE. The CDR3 loop reads CASRFGRMNTEAFF. As DNA, the CDR3 is TGTGCCAGCAGGTTTGGACGGATGAACACTGAAGCTTTCTTT. The full variable domain, rest sourced from reference TRBV5-6 and TRBJ1-1, is DAGVTQSPTHLIKTRGQQVTLRCSPKSGHDTVSWYQQALGQGPQFIFQYYEEEERQRGNFPDRFSGHQFPNYSSELNVNALLLGDSALYLCASRFGRMNTEAFFGQGTRLTVV.

V usage is TRBV2 and J usage is TRBJ1-5; D uncertain. The CDR3 has 15 residues. The germline V and J ends were trimmed by 2 bases and 1 base, with 9 bases remaining between them. Germline V gene data show CDR1 as SNHLY and CDR2 as FYNNEI. CDR3 DNA sequence: TGTGCCAGCAGTGAACGGATTGTGAGCAATCAGCCCCAGCATTTT. It translates to CASSERIVSNQPQHF.

This clonotype was counted between two and nine times. CDR3 amino acids: CASSFSRVGTQYF. CDR3 coding DNA: TGTGCCAGCAGCTTCTCGAGGGTGGGTACGCAGTATTTT. The chain couples TRBV11-2 to TRBJ2-3; perhaps TRBD2 as D (5 bases). This CDR3 comprises 13 residues. The V gene lost 3 bases and the J gene lost 8 bases, with 12 bases spanning the gap. CDR1 SGHAT and CDR2 FQNNGV come from the germline V gene.

The rearrangement uses TRBV7-2 and TRBJ2-7, with D possibly being TRBD2 (6 bases). Germline-derived CDR1 and CDR2 are SGHTA and FQGNSA. V lost 1 base, J lost 7 bases, and 20 bases lay in between. The CDR3 consists of 16 residues. CDR3 amino acids: CASSLVGLATYNEQYF. In DNA, the CDR3 is TGTGCCAGCAGCTTAGTGGGGCTAGCGACCTACAATGAGCAGTACTTC.

In this sample, this clonotype turned up a few times. The chain recombines TRBV11-1 with TRBJ2-7; no clear D. Per the germline V gene, CDR1 is SGHAT and CDR2 is FQDESV (reference sequence). V was pared by 0 bases and J by 6 bases, with 12 bases between. This CDR3 comprises 14 residues. Written as DNA, the CDR3 is TGTGCCAGCAGCTTAGCTGGGTTAGGTTTCGAGCAGTACTTC. Its protein is CASSLAGLGFEQYF.

This chain uses TRBV15 with TRBJ2-3; weak D call: TRBD2 (5 bases). Per germline, CDR1 LNHNV and CDR2 YYDKDF (reference sequence). V lost 0 bases and J 0 bases, leaving 13 bases between the germline ends. The CDR3 spans 17 residues. The CDR3 sequence is CATSRDLGAPSTDTQYF. The CDR3, as DNA: TGTGCCACCAGCAGAGATCTGGGAGCACCTAGCACAGATACGCAGTATTTT.

The chain recombines TRBV12-3 or TRBV12-4 with TRBJ2-2; no reliable D call. The CDR3 totals 12 residues. Trimming pared 6 bases from V and 4 bases from J, leaving 6 bases between. The CDR3 loop is CASREITGELFF. DNA of the CDR3: TGTGCCAGCAGAGAAATCACCGGGGAGCTGTTTTTT.

The rearrangement joins TRBV10-2 to TRBJ1-2; D might be TRBD1 (6 bases). V gave up 3 bases and J gave up 5 bases, with 13 bases separating them. Germline V gene sequence: CDR1 WSHSY, CDR2 SAAADI. This CDR3 is 14 amino acids long. The CDR3 coding sequence is TGCGCCAGCAGTGACACCGGGGGCGAATATGGCTACACCTTC. It codes for CASSDTGGEYGYTF.

This clonotype was recorded many times. The chain links TRBV9 to TRBJ2-3, with D uncertain. The V end was cut by 0 bases, the J end by 2 bases, with 4 bases between. The length of the CDR3 is 13 residues. Germline loops: CDR1 SGDLS, CDR2 YYNGEE. The CDR3 nucleotides are TGTGCCAGCAGCGTAGGGGCCACAGATACGCAGTATTTT. Its translation is CASSVGATDTQYF.

The chain carries TRBV29-1 and TRBJ2-7, with TRBD1 matching over 8 bases. From germline, CDR1 is SQVTM and CDR2 ANQGSEA. V shed 5 bases, J shed 3 bases, and the junction held 6 bases outside the gene matches. The CDR3 extends over 13 amino acids. The CDR3 protein is CSVLTGEDYEQYF. CDR3 DNA: TGCAGCGTTTTGACAGGGGAGGACTACGAGCAGTACTTC.

The chain has TRBV4-2 and TRBJ2-3; possible D gene TRBD2, 6 bases. V lost 1 base and J lost 1, with 12 bases in between. Germline CDR1 reads LGHNA; CDR2 reads YNFKEQ. This CDR3 comprises 16 residues. The CDR3 DNA sequence: TGTGCCAGCAGCCAAGTAGGGCGGGACGGCACAGATACGCAGTATTTT. It codes for CASSQVGRDGTDTQYF.

This clonotype was detected many times. The V call is TRBV20-1, the J call TRBJ1-1; possibly TRBD1 for D (6 bases). V shed 3 bases and J shed 0 bases, with 8 bases lying between them. CDR3 length: 13 residues. CDR1 is DFQATT and CDR2 is SNEGSKA in the germline V gene (reference sequence). In DNA, the CDR3 is TGCAGTGCTAGTCAGGGGCTGAACACTGAAGCTTTCTTT. It is translated as CSASQGLNTEAFF.

CDR3 loop: CASSLATRGAYNEQFF. In DNA, the CDR3 is TGTGCCAGCAGCTTAGCGACCAGGGGAGCCTACAATGAGCAGTTCTTC. The gene calls are TRBV7-9 and TRBJ2-1, with D perhaps TRBD1 (6 bases). CDR3 length: 16 residues. The germline V gene encodes CDR1 SEHNR and CDR2 FQNEAQ (reference sequence). The V end lost 0 bases, the J end lost 2 bases, and 11 bases lay between the germline ends.

This clonotype was observed a single time. This rearrangement joins TRBV29-1 to TRBJ2-3; 11 nucleotides align to TRBD2. This CDR3 has 14 residues. CDR1 and CDR2 from the germline V gene are SQVTM and ANQGSEA. Losses at the gene ends were 5 bases for V and 4 bases for J; bases not matched to a gene: 5. CDR3 sequence reads: CSVISGRAPDTQYF. The CDR3 DNA follows: TGCAGCGTTATTAGCGGGAGGGCCCCAGATACGCAGTATTTT.

The chain recombines TRBV28 with TRBJ2-7; D ambiguous. V dropped 3 bases and J dropped 4 bases, with 10 bases sitting between them. This CDR3 spans 13 amino acids. Germline loops: CDR1 MDHEN, CDR2 SYDVKM. CDR3 region: CASSFDDLYEQYF. The DNA for the CDR3 is TGTGCCAGCAGTTTTGATGACCTATACGAGCAGTACTTC.

A few counts support this clonotype. The chain couples TRBV9 to TRBJ1-6; the match to TRBD1 covers 7 bases. CDR1 SGDLS and CDR2 YYNGEE come from the germline V gene. V was pared by 3 bases and J by 5 bases, with 5 bases of the junction left unmatched. This CDR3 is built from 15 residues. The CDR3 region is CASSAAGTDNSPLHF. In nucleotides, the CDR3 is TGTGCCAGCAGCGCCGCCGGGACAGATAATTCACCCCTCCACTTT.

Only a few counts were recorded for this clonotype. The chain employs TRBV5-1 and TRBJ2-5, with 7 bases aligning to TRBD2. The ends lost 0 bases at V and 5 bases at J; junction bases unmatched: 7. CDR3 size: 15 residues. Germline V gene sequence: CDR1 SGHRS, CDR2 YFSETQ. The CDR3 DNA is TGCGCCAGCAGCTTGGTCCCAGCGGGAAGGGAGACCCAGTACTTC. Residues: CASSLVPAGRETQYF.

This clonotype was found a few times. The CDR3 DNA follows: TGTGCCAGGTACCGTAGAGGGGGGACCTACGAGCAGTACTTC. Its protein is CARYRRGGTYEQYF. The chain couples TRBV2 to TRBJ2-7; D may correspond to TRBD1 or TRBD2 (6 bases each). V was clipped by 9 bases and J by 2 bases, with 17 bases between them. The CDR3 is made up of 14 amino acids. Germline V gene lookup returns CDR1 SNHLY and CDR2 FYNNEI.